The rows below give T cell receptor beta chains drawn from one sample of a study of CD8+ T cells in alopecia areata. This table comes from immunoSEQ multiplex PCR, and its TCRdb copy is limited to in-frame clones, with some not included. The sample includes 130,000 or so clones, about 86% of them seen just once. The starting material was CD8+ T cells sorted from blood, obtained at week 4, from a patient treated with tofacitinib. Receptors originate from a human donor with alopecia areata. Each CDR3 is given with its conserved first and last residue. The D gene is left open where the match is weak. For some rows the clone size is stated as once, few or many, or as a class when expanded; others skip it.

size: once
J: TRBJ2-1
V: TRBV27
D: TRBD2
CDR3: CASSLGLEVRAQQFF
DNA: TGTGCCAGCAGTCTGGGACTAGAAGTTCGGGCCCAGCAGTTCTTC

size: -
J: TRBJ2-7
V: TRBV29-1
D: -
CDR3: CSVVGGTSYEQYF
DNA: TGCAGCGTTGTAGGCGGGACCTCCTACGAGCAGTACTTC

size: -
J: TRBJ2-7
V: TRBV29-1
D: -
CDR3: CSVDIRGTQAYEQYF
DNA: TGCAGCGTTGACATCCGGGGGACCCAGGCCTACGAGCAGTACTTC

size: -
J: TRBJ2-7
V: TRBV7-9
D: TRBD1
CDR3: CASSSVTGTPYEQYF
DNA: TGTGCCAGCAGCTCAGTGACAGGGACCCCCTACGAGCAGTACTTC

size: medium-sized
J: TRBJ2-3
V: TRBV6-6
D: -
CDR3: CASSSGDTQYF
DNA: TGTGCCAGCAGTTCCGGAGATACGCAGTATTTT

size: -
J: TRBJ2-3
V: TRBV10-3
D: -
CDR3: CAISGTEGAGTDTQYF
DNA: TGTGCCATCAGTGGGACGGAAGGGGCTGGCACGGATACGCAGTATTTT

size: -
J: TRBJ2-7
V: TRBV29-1
D: TRBD1
CDR3: CSVTSGTGAYEQYF
DNA: TGCAGCGTGACCTCCGGGACAGGGGCCTACGAGCAGTACTTC

size: -
J: TRBJ2-7
V: TRBV7-9
D: -
CDR3: CASSLVIDEQYF
DNA: TGTGCCAGCAGCTTAGTTATTGACGAGCAGTACTTC

size: -
J: TRBJ1-6
V: TRBV9
D: -
CDR3: CASSVGTRSSYNSPLHF
DNA: TGTGCCAGCAGCGTAGGGACAAGGAGCTCCTATAATTCACCCCTCCACTTT

size: -
J: TRBJ2-1
V: TRBV2
D: TRBD1
CDR3: CASIRTGETSYNEQFF
DNA: TGTGCCAGCATAAGGACAGGAGAGACCTCCTACAATGAGCAGTTCTTC

size: -
J: TRBJ2-2
V: TRBV7-8
D: TRBD1
CDR3: CASSLIQTGVGVAGELFF
DNA: TGTGCCAGCAGCTTAATACAGACAGGGGTCGGAGTCGCCGGGGAGCTGTTTTTT

size: -
J: TRBJ2-3
V: TRBV13
D: TRBD2
CDR3: CASSRLAGYTDTQYF
DNA: TGTGCCAGCAGCCGACTAGCGGGGTACACAGATACGCAGTATTTT

size: -
J: TRBJ2-1
V: TRBV5-1
D: -
CDR3: CASSSRDEQFF
DNA: TGCGCCAGCAGCTCTCGGGATGAGCAGTTCTTC

size: once
J: TRBJ1-2
V: TRBV29-1
D: -
CDR3: CSVEGPQNVPGHGLRANYGYTF
DNA: TGCAGCGTTGAGGGGCCCCAAAACGTTCCGGGACACGGATTACGAGCTAACTATGGCTACACCTTC

size: -
J: TRBJ2-2
V: TRBV9
D: -
CDR3: CASSAGFTGELFF
DNA: TGTGCCAGCAGCGCGGGGTTCACCGGGGAGCTGTTTTTT

size: -
J: TRBJ2-1
V: TRBV7-9
D: -
CDR3: CASSLLTSSYNEQFF
DNA: TGTGCCAGCAGCTTACTGACAAGCTCCTACAATGAGCAGTTCTTC

size: few
J: TRBJ2-3
V: TRBV29-1
D: -
CDR3: CSVVYGTDTQYF
DNA: TGCAGCGTTGTCTACGGCACAGATACGCAGTATTTT

size: -
J: TRBJ2-4
V: TRBV9
D: TRBD1
CDR3: CASSVGGGQGTKNIQYF
DNA: TGTGCCAGCAGCGTAGGAGGGGGACAGGGAACCAAAAACATTCAGTACTTC

size: -
J: TRBJ2-7
V: TRBV7-6
D: -
CDR3: CASSFTPREQYF
DNA: TGTGCCAGCAGCTTTACTCCTCGGGAGCAGTACTTC

size: -
J: TRBJ1-2
V: TRBV29-1
D: -
CDR3: CSVGSRADLNYGYTF
DNA: TGCAGCGTTGGATCAAGAGCGGATCTTAACTATGGCTACACCTTC

size: -
J: TRBJ1-5
V: TRBV27
D: TRBD1
CDR3: CASSLSRGGGGSNQPQHF
DNA: TGTGCCAGCAGTTTATCGCGGGGAGGGGGCGGCAGCAATCAGCCCCAGCATTTT

size: -
J: TRBJ1-1
V: TRBV2
D: -
CDR3: CASSWGGTEAFF
DNA: TGTGCCAGCAGCTGGGGGGGGACTGAAGCTTTCTTT

size: -
J: TRBJ1-5
V: TRBV11-2
D: -
CDR3: CASSLDVRQPQHF
DNA: TGTGCCAGCAGCTTAGATGTACGGCAGCCCCAGCATTTT

size: -
J: TRBJ2-7
V: TRBV27
D: -
CDR3: CASSLSRWAGGEQYF
DNA: TGTGCCAGCAGTTTATCGAGGTGGGCGGGCGGCGAGCAGTACTTC

size: once
J: TRBJ2-7
V: TRBV27
D: -
CDR3: CASSLLGGEQYF
DNA: TGTGCCAGCAGTTTATTGGGGGGAGAGCAGTACTTC

size: -
J: TRBJ2-7
V: TRBV9
D: -
CDR3: CASSGSNEQYF
DNA: TGTGCCAGCAGCGGGAGTAACGAGCAGTACTTC

size: few
J: TRBJ2-7
V: TRBV4-1
D: TRBD2
CDR3: CASSGTSGGAYEQYF
DNA: TGCGCCAGCAGTGGGACTAGCGGGGGAGCCTACGAGCAGTACTTC

size: -
J: TRBJ2-3
V: TRBV5-1
D: TRBD2
CDR3: CASSLDLAGGSTDTQYF
DNA: TGCGCCAGCAGCTTGGATTTAGCGGGAGGGAGCACAGATACGCAGTATTTT

size: -
J: TRBJ1-2
V: TRBV5-1
D: TRBD1
CDR3: CASSGPGGVSHGYTF
DNA: TGCGCCAGCAGCGGACCAGGGGGTGTAAGTCATGGCTACACCTTC

size: -
J: TRBJ1-2
V: TRBV29-1
D: TRBD1
CDR3: CSVEDFTGTGSGGYTF
DNA: TGCAGCGTTGAAGACTTCACCGGGACAGGGAGTGGAGGCTACACCTTC

size: medium-sized
J: TRBJ1-1
V: TRBV6-5
D: -
CDR3: CASSYSPEPPEAFF
DNA: TGTGCCAGCAGTTACTCACCAGAACCCCCGGAAGCTTTCTTT

size: -
J: TRBJ2-2
V: TRBV29-1
D: TRBD2
CDR3: CSVEDPPGRESAGELFF
DNA: TGCAGCGTTGAAGACCCCCCCGGGCGGGAGTCAGCCGGGGAGCTGTTTTTT

size: once
J: TRBJ1-1
V: TRBV5-6
D: -
CDR3: CASSSNTEAFF
DNA: TGTGCCAGCAGCAGTAACACTGAAGCTTTCTTT